Each of the 24 T cell receptor beta chains below was sequenced from the same sample in a study of blood T cell repertoires in COVID-19. Here immunoSEQ multiplex PCR was the method, and the copy in TCRdb shows in-frame clones only, minus some. This sample carries 200,000 to 250,000 clones, around 80% of them seen once, and the ten largest clones take around 4.5%. The sequenced sample was PBMCs or T cells enriched from blood (not recorded which). The receptors come from a man under 40 with acute COVID-19.

The chain recombines TRBV14 with TRBJ2-3; D not certain. The CDR3 spans 14 residues. Trimming stripped 7 bases from V and 2 bases from J, with 13 bases between. The V gene's germline CDR1 is SGHDN and CDR2 FVKESK. CDR3 sequence: CASTAGLPTDTQYF. Here the CDR3 DNA reads TGTGCCAGCACTGCAGGCCTCCCCACAGATACGCAGTATTTT.

CDR3 region: CASSLVAGSGNTIYF. The CDR3 coding sequence is TGTGCCAGCAGCTTAGTGGCAGGGTCTGGAAACACCATATATTTT. V gene TRBV11-2 combines with J gene TRBJ1-3, with a possible D match to TRBD1 (5 bases). Germline CDR1 is SGHAT and CDR2 is FQNNGV. The CDR3 extends over 15 amino acids. The V end was cut by 1 base, the J end by 1 base, with 8 bases between.

This sequence joins TRBV2 and TRBJ1-1, with TRBD1 as a possible D gene (5 bases). The CDR3 totals 14 residues. The V end was cut by 5 bases, the J end by 4 bases, with 14 bases between. Germline CDR1 reads SNHLY; CDR2 reads FYNNEI. The CDR3 spells CASSSLGGGTEAFF. The CDR3 DNA reads as TGTGCCAGCAGTTCCCTGGGGGGGGGCACTGAAGCTTTCTTT.

The V call is TRBV19, the J call TRBJ1-5; TRBD1 agrees at 9 bases. Germline CDR1 is LNHDA and CDR2 is SQIVND (reference sequence). The CDR3 spans 16 residues. The trim removed 5 bases at V and 2 bases at J, leaving 7 bases unmatched. CDR3 bases: TGTGCCAGTAGTTGGGAGGGGACAGGGCGCAATCAGCCCCAGCATTTT. Translation gives CASSWEGTGRNQPQHF.

The chain is built from TRBV30 and TRBJ2-7; D possibly corresponds to TRBD1 (6 bases). This CDR3 spans 13 amino acids. From germline, CDR1 is GTSNPN and CDR2 SVGIG (reference sequence). Trimming left V 4 bases short and J 2 bases short, with 12 bases between. The CDR3 loop is CAWKTGTTYEQYF. As DNA, the CDR3 is TGTGCCTGGAAAACCGGGACAACCTACGAGCAGTACTTC.

This clone appeared once. The chain employs TRBV15 and TRBJ1-1; 9 positions agree with TRBD1. The CDR3 length is 18 residues. V gave up 3 bases and J gave up 8 bases; unmatched junction bases: 19. Germline CDR1 reads LNHNV; CDR2 reads YYDKDF (reference sequence). Here the CDR3 reads CATSRGRTGAAFENEAFF. In DNA form, the CDR3 reads TGTGCCACCAGCAGGGGAAGGACAGGGGCCGCCTTTGAGAACGAAGCTTTCTTT.

This chain links TRBV6-1 with TRBJ1-3, with no clear D. The CDR3 loop spans 13 amino acids. CDR1 and CDR2 from the germline V gene are MNHNS and SASEGT. Deletions cut 5 bases from V and 3 bases from J, with 8 bases between. DNA for the CDR3: TGTGCCAGCAGTCCGGGGTTTGGAAACACCATATATTTT. This codes for CASSPGFGNTIYF.

V gene TRBV2 combines with J gene TRBJ1-2, with TRBD1 identical over 8 bases. Germline V gene data show CDR1 as SNHLY and CDR2 as FYNNEI. The CDR3 has 15 residues. V lost 7 bases to trimming and J lost 6 bases; unmatched junction nucleotides: 13. The DNA of the CDR3 is TGTGCCAGCATTCGACCGACAGGGGTTATCAATGGCTACACCTTC. Residues: CASIRPTGVINGYTF.

The J gene is TRBJ1-3, the V gene TRBV9, with D perhaps matching TRBD1 (5 bases). Trimming took 0 bases from V and 1 from J, leaving 11 bases between them. CDR1 is SGDLS and CDR2 is YYNGEE in the germline V gene. There are 16 residues in the CDR3. The chain's CDR3 is CASSVAGQGSGNTIYF. DNA of the CDR3: TGTGCCAGCAGCGTAGCGGGCCAGGGATCTGGAAACACCATATATTTT.

The V call is TRBV11-3, the J call TRBJ2-7; 8 nucleotides agree with TRBD1. CDR1 and CDR2 (germline): SGHNT, YENEEA. J was trimmed by 2 bases and V by 5 bases; bases with no gene match: 8. There are 15 residues in the CDR3. CDR3 region: CASSARTGPTYEQYF. The CDR3, as DNA: TGTGCCAGCAGCGCCCGGACAGGGCCAACCTACGAGCAGTACTTC. The full variable domain, in which reference TRBV11-3 and TRBJ2-7 provide the parts outside the CDR3, is EAGVVQSPRYKIIEKKQPVAFWCNPISGHNTLYWYLQNLGQGPELLIRYENEEAVDDSQLPKDRFSAERLKGVDSTLKIQPAELGDSAVYLCASSARTGPTYEQYFGPGTRLTVT.

The V call is TRBV3-1 (or the pseudogene TRBV3-2), the J call TRBJ2-3; tentatively, D is TRBD1 (5 bases). The V gene's germline CDR1 is LGHDT and CDR2 YNNKEL (reference sequence). The CDR3 is 14 amino acids. The V and J ends lost 1 base and 6 bases respectively, with 11 bases between them. Written as DNA, the CDR3 is TGTGCCAGCAGCCAAGCCGGCCCAGGGGATACGCAGTATTTT. Amino acids: CASSQAGPGDTQYF.

J is TRBJ1-4 and V is TRBV5-1; 9 nucleotides agree with TRBD1. The germline V gene encodes CDR1 SGHRS and CDR2 YFSETQ. Losses at the gene ends were 9 bases for V and 7 bases for J; bases not matched to a gene: 7. The CDR3 is 13 amino acids. The DNA for the CDR3 is TGCGCCACCTCACAGGGGGCTGGTGAAAAACTGTTTTTT. The encoded protein is CATSQGAGEKLFF.

This clone is a singleton in its sample. A much larger clone lies a single base off, so this may be a read error. The same CDR3 is also encoded by other DNA sequences in this sample. The rearrangement joins TRBV18 to TRBJ1-3; D might be TRBD1 (5 bases). The germline V gene encodes CDR1 KGHSH and CDR2 LQKENI. V was cut by 5 bases and J by 2 bases, with 10 bases left in between. This CDR3 region has 14 residues. The CDR3 loop reads CASSSQGAGNTIYF. Here the CDR3 DNA reads TGTGCCAGCTCATCGCAGGGTGCTGGAAACACCATATATTTT.

In this sample, this clone turned up once. V gene TRBV28 combines with J gene TRBJ1-6; 7 bases agree with TRBD1. After removal of 6 bases from V and 6 bases from J, the junction contained 8 bases not matched to a gene. Germline V gene data show CDR1 as MDHEN and CDR2 as SYDVKM. The CDR3 contains 15 residues. CDR3 in DNA: TGTGCCAGCAGATCAGGGGGAAGTAGTAATTCACCCCTCCACTTT. This encodes CASRSGGSSNSPLHF.

The chain couples TRBV5-1 to TRBJ1-5, with TRBD1 matching over 8 bases. J lost 6 bases, V lost 0 bases, and 2 bases had no gene match. Germline V gene lookup returns CDR1 SGHRS and CDR2 YFSETQ. This CDR3 spans 14 amino acids. The CDR3 spells CASSLGTGFQPQHF. The CDR3 DNA sequence: TGCGCCAGCAGCTTGGGGACAGGGTTTCAGCCCCAGCATTTT.

This clone was counted only a few times. The CDR3 DNA reads as TGTGCCAGCAGCGCAAGACAGGGACTCGGGGTCACAGATACGCAGTATTTT. It yields the protein CASSARQGLGVTDTQYF. The gene calls are TRBV9 and TRBJ2-3, with D possibly matching TRBD1 (7 bases). The germline CDR1 and CDR2 sequences are SGDLS and YYNGEE. This CDR3 contains 17 residues. Trimming stripped 3 bases from V and 2 bases from J, with 19 bases between.

The chain links TRBV11-1 to TRBJ1-1; no definite D call. The CDR3 runs to 16 residues. The ends were cut back, 6 bases at V and 0 bases at J, with 17 bases in the middle. CDR1 is SGHAT and CDR2 is FQDESV in the germline V gene (reference sequence). The CDR3 is CASRTETGRVNTEAFF. Here the CDR3 DNA reads TGTGCCAGCAGAACAGAGACCGGTCGCGTGAACACTGAAGCTTTCTTT.

The gene calls are TRBV19 and TRBJ1-4; D is perhaps TRBD1 (6 bases). Germline V gene lookup returns CDR1 LNHDA and CDR2 SQIVND (reference sequence). V was shortened by 5 bases and J by 4 bases, with 17 bases between the two germline ends. The CDR3 contains 16 residues. CDR3 nucleotides: TGTGCCAGTAGTCAGGGGACCGGGCGTAATAATGAAAAACTGTTTTTT. Translation: CASSQGTGRNNEKLFF.

The rearrangement joins TRBV19 to TRBJ2-2; D might be TRBD1 (5 bases). Trimming cost V 1 base and J 0 bases, with 9 bases left between them. This CDR3 comprises 16 residues. Germline V gives CDR1 LNHDA, CDR2 SQIVND (reference sequence). Here the CDR3 reads CASSIGGHTNTGELFF. CDR3 nucleotide sequence: TGTGCCAGTAGTATAGGAGGACACACGAACACCGGGGAGCTGTTTTTT.

The V and J genes are TRBV6-2 or TRBV6-3 and TRBJ1-3; D remains unclear. Trimming took off 6 bases at V and 0 bases at J, with 12 bases between the two ends. This CDR3 comprises 15 residues. Germline CDR1 reads MNHEY; CDR2 reads SVGEGT. The CDR3: CASSGDGISGNTIYF. The CDR3 nucleotides read TGTGCCAGCAGCGGAGACGGAATCTCTGGAAACACCATATATTTT.

The chain has TRBV4-2 and TRBJ2-5; 8 bases line up with TRBD1. The CDR3 totals 15 residues. Germline V gene sequence: CDR1 LGHNA, CDR2 YNFKEQ. Trimming removed 4 bases from V and 1 base from J; junction bases left unmatched: 5. The CDR3 nucleotides are TGTGCCAGCAGCCCTACGGGACAGGTCCAAGAGACCCAGTACTTC. This encodes CASSPTGQVQETQYF.

The chain is built from TRBV3-1 (or the pseudogene TRBV3-2) and TRBJ1-2; 8 positions agree with TRBD1. After removal of 4 bases from V and 8 bases from J, the junction contained 3 bases not matched to a gene. CDR1 is LGHDT, CDR2 YNNKEL, per germline (reference sequence). The CDR3 spans 12 residues. Here the CDR3 DNA reads TGTGCCAGCAGCCCAACAGGGGGAGGCTACACCTTC. Amino acid sequence: CASSPTGGGYTF.

V and J are TRBV12-5 and TRBJ1-2; D possibly corresponds to TRBD1 (5 bases). V was shortened by 1 base and J by 8 bases, with 8 bases between the two germline ends. In germline, CDR1 is LGHNT, CDR2 FRNRAP. This CDR3 spans 12 amino acids. The CDR3 bases are TGTGCTAGTGGTTTGGATCGGGGGGGCTACACCTTC. It encodes CASGLDRGGYTF. Supplemented by reference TRBV12-5 and TRBJ1-2, the full variable domain reads DARVTQTPRHKVTEMGQEVTMRCQPILGHNTVFWYRQTMMQGLELLAYFRNRAPLDDSGMPKDRFSAEMPDATLATLKIQPSEPRDSAVYFCASGLDRGGYTFGSGTRLTVV.

This chain joins TRBV18 and TRBJ2-7, with 13 bases lining up with TRBD2. The germline V gene encodes CDR1 KGHSH and CDR2 LQKENI. V lost 3 bases to trimming and J lost 1 base; unmatched junction nucleotides: 12. The length of the CDR3 is 19 residues. DNA of the CDR3: TGTGCCAGCTCACCCGGGACCACGGGACTAGCGGGGATATCCTACGAGCAGTACTTC. Residues: CASSPGTTGLAGISYEQYF.